This T cell receptor beta chain was recovered during a study of blood T cell repertoires in COVID-19. Study information: Italy, Spain and the United States were the sources of the convalescent and acute COVID-19 samples. T cells, B-cell-depleted T cells, or PBMCs supplied cDNA or gDNA.

This clone has only one observation. Per the authors' pipeline: Nucleated cell counts were estimated from reference gene primer amplification. Some clones are missing from TCRdb's copy, which holds only in-frame ones; the method was immunoSEQ multiplex PCR. V and J calls plus clone size are reproduced from that table; the DNA served to infer D and trimming. The sample contains 95,000 to 150,000 clones, 86% of which appear only once. Losses at the gene ends were 3 bases for V and 8 bases for J; bases not matched to a gene: 16. The germline V gene has CDR1 MNHEY and CDR2 SMNVEV (reference sequence). The CDR3 sequence is 18 residues long.

The sequenced sample was peripheral blood. The origin of this receptor is a human donor in a cohort sampled during active COVID-19. The gene calls are TRBV27 and TRBJ2-7, with 13 bases lining up with TRBD2. CDR3 sequence (DNA): TGTGCCAGCAGTTTTGGGTTTTCCGGGACTAGCGGGACCGGAAAGCAGTACTTC. It codes for CASSFGFSGTSGTGKQYF.